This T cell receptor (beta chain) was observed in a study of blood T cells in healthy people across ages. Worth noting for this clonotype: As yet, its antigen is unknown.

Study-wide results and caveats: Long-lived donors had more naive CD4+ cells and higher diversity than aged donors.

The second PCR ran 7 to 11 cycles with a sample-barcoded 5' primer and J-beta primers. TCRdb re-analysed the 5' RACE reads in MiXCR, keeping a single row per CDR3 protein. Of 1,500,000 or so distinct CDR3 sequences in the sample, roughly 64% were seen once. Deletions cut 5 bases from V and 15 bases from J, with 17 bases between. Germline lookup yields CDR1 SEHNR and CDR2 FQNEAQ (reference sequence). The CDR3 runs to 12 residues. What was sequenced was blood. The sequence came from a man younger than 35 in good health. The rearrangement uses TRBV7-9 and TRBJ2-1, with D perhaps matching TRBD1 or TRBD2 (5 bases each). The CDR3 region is CASSHTGTEPFF. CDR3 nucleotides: TGTGCCAGCAGCCACACCGGGACGGAACCGTTCTTC.